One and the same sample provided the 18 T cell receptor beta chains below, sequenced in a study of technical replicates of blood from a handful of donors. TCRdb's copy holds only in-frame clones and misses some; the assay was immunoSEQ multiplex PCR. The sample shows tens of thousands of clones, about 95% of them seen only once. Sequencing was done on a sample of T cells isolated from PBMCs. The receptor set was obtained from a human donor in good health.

CDR3 protein: CASSMDPGQGAQYF. The CDR3 DNA reads TGTGCCAGTAGTATGGACCCGGGACAGGGGGCCCAGTACTTC. This sequence joins TRBV19 and TRBJ2-5, with TRBD1 matching over 11 bases. V lost 3 bases to trimming and J lost 9 bases; unmatched junction nucleotides: 6. Per the germline V gene, CDR1 is LNHDA and CDR2 is SQIVND (reference sequence). The CDR3 runs 14 residues.

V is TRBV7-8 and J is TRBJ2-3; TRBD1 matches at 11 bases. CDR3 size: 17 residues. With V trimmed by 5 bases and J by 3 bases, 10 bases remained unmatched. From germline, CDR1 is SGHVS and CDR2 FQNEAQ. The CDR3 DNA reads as TGTGCCAGCAGCACCAGACCGGGACAGGGGGTTACAGATACGCAGTATTTT. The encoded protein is CASSTRPGQGVTDTQYF.

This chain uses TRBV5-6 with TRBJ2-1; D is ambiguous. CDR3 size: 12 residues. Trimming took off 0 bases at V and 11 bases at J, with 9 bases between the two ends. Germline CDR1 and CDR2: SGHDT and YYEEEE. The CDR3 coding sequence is TGTGCCAGCAGCTTGGGGTCACAAAAGCAGTTCTTC. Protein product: CASSLGSQKQFF.

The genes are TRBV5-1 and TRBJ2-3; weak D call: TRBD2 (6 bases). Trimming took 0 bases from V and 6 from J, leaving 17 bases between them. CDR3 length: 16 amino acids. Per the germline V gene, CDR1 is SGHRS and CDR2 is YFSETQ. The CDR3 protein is CASSLGPGGGRDTQYF. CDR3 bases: TGCGCCAGCAGCTTGGGACCCGGGGGAGGTAGGGATACGCAGTATTTT.

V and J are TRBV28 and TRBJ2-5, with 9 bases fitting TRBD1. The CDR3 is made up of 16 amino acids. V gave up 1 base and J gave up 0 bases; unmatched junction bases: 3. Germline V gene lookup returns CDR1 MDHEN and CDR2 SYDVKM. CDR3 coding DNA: TGTGCCAGCAGTTTATATGACAGGGGGAACCAAGAGACCCAGTACTTC. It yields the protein CASSLYDRGNQETQYF.

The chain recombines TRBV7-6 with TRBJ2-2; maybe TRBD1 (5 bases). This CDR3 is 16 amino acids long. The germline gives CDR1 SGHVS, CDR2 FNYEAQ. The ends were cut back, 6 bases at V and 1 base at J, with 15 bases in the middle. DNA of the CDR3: TGTGCCAGCAGTCCCGACAGTCCGATGAACACCGGGGAGCTGTTTTTT. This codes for CASSPDSPMNTGELFF. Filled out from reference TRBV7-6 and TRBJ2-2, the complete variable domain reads GAGVSQSPRYKVTKRGQDVALRCDPISGHVSLYWYRQALGQGPEFLTYFNYEAQQDKSGLPNDRFSAERPEGSISTLTIQRTEQRDSAMYRCASSPDSPMNTGELFFGEGSRLTVL.

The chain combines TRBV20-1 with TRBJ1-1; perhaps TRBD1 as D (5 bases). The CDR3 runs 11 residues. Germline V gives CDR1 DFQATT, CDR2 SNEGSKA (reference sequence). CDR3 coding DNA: TGCAGCACTACCAGGGTTCTTGAAGCTTTCTTT. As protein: CSTTRVLEAFF.

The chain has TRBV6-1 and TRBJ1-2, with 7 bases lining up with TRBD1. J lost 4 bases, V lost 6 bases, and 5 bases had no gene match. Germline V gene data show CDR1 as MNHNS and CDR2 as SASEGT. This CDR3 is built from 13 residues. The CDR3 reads CASSDTGAYGYTF. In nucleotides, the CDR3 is TGTGCCAGCAGCGATACAGGGGCCTATGGCTACACCTTC.

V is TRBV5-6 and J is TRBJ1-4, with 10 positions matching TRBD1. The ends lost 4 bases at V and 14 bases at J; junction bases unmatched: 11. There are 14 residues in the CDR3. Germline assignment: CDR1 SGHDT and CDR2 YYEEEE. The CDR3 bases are TGTGCCAGCAGCCAGGGACAGGGGAGGATACGGCTGTTTTTT. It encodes CASSQGQGRIRLFF.

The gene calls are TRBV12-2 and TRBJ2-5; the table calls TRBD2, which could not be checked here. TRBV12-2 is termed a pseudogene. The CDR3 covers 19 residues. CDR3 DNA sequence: TGTGCAAGTCGCTTAGGCCCGATCCCACCTAGCGGATGGGGGGAGACCCAGTACTTC. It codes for CASRLGPIPPSGWGETQYF.

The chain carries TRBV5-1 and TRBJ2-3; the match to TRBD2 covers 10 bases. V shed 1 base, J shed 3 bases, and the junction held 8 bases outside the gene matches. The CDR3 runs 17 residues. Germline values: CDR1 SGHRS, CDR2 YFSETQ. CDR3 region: CASSLWASGGATDTQYF. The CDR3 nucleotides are TGCGCCAGCAGCTTGTGGGCGAGCGGGGGGGCAACAGATACGCAGTATTTT. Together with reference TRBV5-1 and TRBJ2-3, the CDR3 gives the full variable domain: KAGVTQTPRYLIKTRGQQVTLSCSPISGHRSVSWYQQTPGQGLQFLFEYFSETQRNKGNFPGRFSGRQFSNSRSEMNVSTLELGDSALYLCASSLWASGGATDTQYFGPGTRLTVL.

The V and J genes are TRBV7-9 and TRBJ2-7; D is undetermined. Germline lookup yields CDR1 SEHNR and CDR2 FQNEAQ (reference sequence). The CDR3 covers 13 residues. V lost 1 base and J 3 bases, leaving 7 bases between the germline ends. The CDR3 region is CASSLVSVYEQYF. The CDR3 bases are TGTGCCAGCAGCTTAGTGAGCGTCTACGAGCAGTACTTC. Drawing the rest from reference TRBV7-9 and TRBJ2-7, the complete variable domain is DTGVSQNPRHKITKRGQNVTFRCDPISEHNRLYWYRQTLGQGPEFLTYFQNEAQLEKSRLLSDRFSAERPKGSFSTLEIQRTEQGDSAMYLCASSLVSVYEQYFGPGTRLTVT.

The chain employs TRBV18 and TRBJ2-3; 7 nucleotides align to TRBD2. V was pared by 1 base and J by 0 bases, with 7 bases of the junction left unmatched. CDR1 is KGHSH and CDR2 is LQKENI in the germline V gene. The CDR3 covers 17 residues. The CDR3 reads CASSPQRLAASTDTQYF. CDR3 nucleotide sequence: TGTGCCAGCTCACCACAACGCCTAGCGGCGAGCACAGATACGCAGTATTTT. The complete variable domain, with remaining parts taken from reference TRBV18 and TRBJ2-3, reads NAGVMQNPRHLVRRRGQEARLRCSPMKGHSHVYWYRQLPEEGLKFMVYLQKENIIDESGMPKERFSAEFPKEGPSILRIQQVVRGDSAAYFCASSPQRLAASTDTQYFGPGTRLTVL.

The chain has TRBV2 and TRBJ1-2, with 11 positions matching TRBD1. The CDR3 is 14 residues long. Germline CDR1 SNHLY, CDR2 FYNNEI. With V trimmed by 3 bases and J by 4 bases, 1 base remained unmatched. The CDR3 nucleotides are TGTGCCAGCAGTGACGGGACAGGGGGCTATGGCTACACCTTC. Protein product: CASSDGTGGYGYTF.

DNA for the CDR3: TGTGCCAGCAGCCCAAACGAGGTTAACTATGGCTACACCTTC. This sequence encodes CASSPNEVNYGYTF. The V call is TRBV11-2, the J call TRBJ1-2; D gene unclear. The V and J ends lost 5 bases and 1 base respectively, with 11 bases between them. The germline gives CDR1 SGHAT, CDR2 FQNNGV. The CDR3 has 14 amino acids. Using reference TRBV11-2 and TRBJ1-2 for the parts outside the CDR3, the full variable domain is EAGVAQSPRYKIIEKRQSVAFWCNPISGHATLYWYQQILGQGPKLLIQFQNNGVVDDSQLPKDRFSAERLKGVDSTLKIQPAKLEDSAVYLCASSPNEVNYGYTFGSGTRLTVV.

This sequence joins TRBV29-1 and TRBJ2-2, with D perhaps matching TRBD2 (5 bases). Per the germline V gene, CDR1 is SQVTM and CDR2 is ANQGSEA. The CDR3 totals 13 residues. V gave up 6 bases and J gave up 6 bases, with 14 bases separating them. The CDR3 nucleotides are TGCAGCGTGAAAGTTCGGGGTGCCGGGGAGCTGTTTTTT. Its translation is CSVKVRGAGELFF.

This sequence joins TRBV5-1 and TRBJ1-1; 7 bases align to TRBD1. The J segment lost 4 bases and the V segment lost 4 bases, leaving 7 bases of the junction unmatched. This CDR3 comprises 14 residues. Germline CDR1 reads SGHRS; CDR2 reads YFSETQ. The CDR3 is CASSLRGLVTEAFF. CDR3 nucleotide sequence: TGCGCCAGCAGCCTCAGGGGGTTAGTCACTGAAGCTTTCTTT.

In nucleotides, the CDR3 is TGTGCCCTCAGGGCAGGGGAGAACACCGGGGAGCTGTTTTTT. It specifies CALRAGENTGELFF. V is TRBV19 and J is TRBJ2-2, with D possibly being TRBD1 (6 bases). V shed 11 bases and J shed 1 base, with 14 bases lying between them. Germline CDR1 reads LNHDA; CDR2 reads SQIVND (reference sequence). This CDR3 region has 14 residues.